This T cell receptor (beta chain) was identified during a study of T cells in Graves' hyperthyroidism and ophthalmopathy. Amplification targeted TCR beta CDR3 regions from RNA transcripts. HTBI primers drove first-round RT-PCR of the TCR CDR3. TCRdb re-called the multiplex PCR reads with MiXCR, one entry per CDR3 protein. In the table there are around 350,000 distinct CDR3 sequences, 15% to 19% of which are singletons. The V gene's germline CDR1 is DFQATT and CDR2 SNEGSKA (reference sequence). This CDR3 comprises 12 residues. Exclusion criteria comprised uncontrolled infection, other autoimmune disease, pregnancy or lactation. The sample, blood from the first hyperthyroidism diagnosis, precedes any ophthalmopathy symptoms. The authors took PBMCs from 10 ml fresh peripheral blood. About this clonotype itself: Being one base from a much bigger clone, this may be a read error.

The clonotype comes from a woman between 18 and 29 years old with Graves' hyperthyroidism that later progressed to Graves' ophthalmopathy. This sequence joins TRBV20-1 and TRBJ2-5; D is unresolved. Gene TRBJ2-1 matches the end of the DNA better, so the J call may be wrong. Sequenced input: blood. The CDR3 DNA is TGCAGTGCTAAACGGTCCCAAGAGACCCAGTTCTTC. This sequence encodes CSAKRSQETQFF.